This TCR beta chain was obtained from a study of blood T cell repertoires in COVID-19. Study-wide context: Sources were T cells, B-cell-depleted T cells, or PBMCs; the material itself was cDNA or gDNA.

Authors' analysis steps: Estimates of nucleated cell counts were drawn from the amplification of reference gene primers. The data were produced by immunoSEQ multiplex PCR, yet TCRdb's version contains in-frame clones alone and is incomplete. The V and J calls and clone size were taken over from that table, and D and trimming were inferred from the DNA. In the table there are 200,000 to 250,000 clones, around 91% of which are singletons. CDR3 length equals 13 residues. Germline-derived CDR1 and CDR2 are SGHDT and YYEEEE. The V end was cut by 6 bases, the J end by 7 bases, with 17 bases between. Assignments of participants to cohorts depended upon their own reported clinical history. Shortly before study entry, within 2 weeks, exposed participants had met a COVID-19 case.

Sequenced: PBMCs or T cells enriched from blood (not recorded which). This sequence originates from a man younger than 40 who had been exposed to COVID-19. This chain joins TRBV5-6 and TRBJ2-7, with D perhaps matching TRBD2 (5 bases). The CDR3 DNA sequence: TGTGCCAGCAACAGAGGGTCGATGGGAGAGCAGTACTTC. Its protein is CASNRGSMGEQYF.